These 26 T cell receptor beta chains originate from one sample sequenced in a study of shared clonotypes between healthy human individuals. Sequenced by immunoSEQ multiplex PCR; TCRdb stores in-frame clones only, minus some. Of about 2.2 million clones listed, 80% to 95% are singletons. Naivety among CD8 cells was defined by CD45RO negativity and positive CCR7 selection, thereby excluding terminally differentiated effector memory CD45RA+ cells. Sample: naive CD8+ T cells from PBMCs. These receptor sequences come from a man younger than 35 in good health. Some clones in this sample may be carry-over from other donors' samples.

The J gene is TRBJ1-4, the V gene TRBV6-5; the D is unclear. Germline values: CDR1 MNHEY, CDR2 SVGAGI. Trimming took off 2 bases at V and 8 bases at J, with 12 bases between the two ends. The CDR3 runs to 14 residues. CDR3 region: CASSYTGSHEKLFF. CDR3 coding DNA: TGTGCCAGCAGTTACACCGGCAGTCACGAAAAACTGTTTTTT.

This chain connects TRBV29-1 to TRBJ2-5; D remains unclear. V gave up 7 bases and J gave up 5 bases, with 8 bases separating them. The CDR3 loop spans 10 amino acids. The germline CDR1 and CDR2 sequences are SQVTM and ANQGSEA. The CDR3 nucleotides are TGCAGCGGTTATTGGGAGACCCAGTACTTC. It translates to CSGYWETQYF.

This chain joins TRBV29-1 and TRBJ2-2, with D possibly matching TRBD2 (6 bases). The CDR3 has 16 amino acids. Looked up from germline, CDR1 is SQVTM and CDR2 is ANQGSEA. Trimming stripped 0 bases from V and 0 bases from J, with 11 bases between. CDR3 sequence reads: CSVEDRETANTGELFF. CDR3 in DNA: TGCAGCGTTGAAGATCGGGAGACTGCGAACACCGGGGAGCTGTTTTTT.

This clone was detected only a few times. Additional DNA sequences in this sample encode the identical CDR3. The V call is TRBV27, the J call TRBJ1-1; D not resolved. CDR3 length equals 13 residues. Trimming pared 2 bases from V and 1 base from J, leaving 5 bases between. Per germline, CDR1 MNHEY and CDR2 SMNVEV (reference sequence). CDR3 amino acids: CASSLGENTEAFF. In DNA, the CDR3 is TGTGCCAGCAGTTTAGGGGAGAACACTGAAGCTTTCTTT.

The chain recombines TRBV5-4 with TRBJ2-7; a possible D gene is TRBD1 (7 bases). V shed 4 bases and J shed 3 bases, with 20 bases lying between them. Looked up from germline, CDR1 is SGHNT and CDR2 is YYREEE (reference sequence). This CDR3 has 16 residues. The CDR3 DNA follows: TGTGCCAGCAGCCCCTCAGGGGGGAGGCGCCTCTACGAGCAGTACTTC. This codes for CASSPSGGRRLYEQYF.

The chain couples TRBV11-2 to TRBJ2-6; 8 bases agree with TRBD1. CDR1 is SGHAT and CDR2 is FQNNGV in the germline V gene. The trim removed 3 bases at V and 2 bases at J, leaving 3 bases unmatched. The CDR3 has 16 amino acids. The chain's CDR3 is CASSLDRVTGANVLTF. CDR3 coding DNA: TGTGCCAGCAGCTTGGACAGGGTCACTGGGGCCAACGTCCTGACTTTC.

This clone was observed a single time. The chain couples TRBV10-2 to TRBJ2-7; possibly TRBD2 for D (5 bases). V lost 3 bases, J lost 0 bases, and 15 bases lay in between. CDR3 length equals 16 residues. Germline loops: CDR1 WSHSY, CDR2 SAAADI. The CDR3 nucleotides are TGCGCCAGCAGTGATAACCTAGAGGGCATCTCCTACGAGCAGTACTTC. The encoded protein is CASSDNLEGISYEQYF.

This clone was recorded only once. The chain is built from TRBV5-4 and TRBJ1-2; the match to TRBD1 covers 8 bases. Germline CDR1 is SGHNT and CDR2 is YYREEE (reference sequence). The CDR3 is 14 amino acids. Trimming at V came to 0 bases and at J to 4 bases, leaving 2 bases not matched to a gene. CDR3 sequence reads: CASSLEQGVYGYTF. In DNA form, the CDR3 reads TGTGCCAGCAGCTTGGAACAGGGGGTCTATGGCTACACCTTC.

J is TRBJ2-7 and V is TRBV15, with 13 positions matching TRBD2. V was clipped by 4 bases and J by 2 bases; unmatched bases: 2. The CDR3 covers 15 residues. Per the germline V gene, CDR1 is LNHNV and CDR2 is YYDKDF (reference sequence). The CDR3 sequence is CATSKGLAGAYEQYF. CDR3 bases: TGTGCCACCAGCAAAGGACTAGCGGGAGCCTACGAGCAGTACTTC.

With respect to this clone: The same CDR3 also results from other DNA sequences found in this sample. The chain carries TRBV27 and TRBJ1-5; possibly TRBD1 for D (6 bases). The length of the CDR3 is 14 residues. With 1 base removed from V and 6 bases from J, the gap between germline ends came to 10 bases. CDR1 and CDR2 from the germline V gene are MNHEY and SMNVEV (reference sequence). In DNA form, the CDR3 reads TGTGCCAGCAGTTTATTGGGGGGCGGTCAGCCCCAGCATTTT. Encoded protein: CASSLLGGGQPQHF.

The chain links TRBV6-1 to TRBJ2-7; maybe TRBD2 (6 bases). CDR1 MNHNS and CDR2 SASEGT come from the germline V gene. V lost 1 base and J lost 3, with 7 bases in between. The CDR3 length is 13 residues. CDR3 in DNA: TGTGCCAGCAGTGAAGGACTAGTCTACGAGCAGTACTTC. It yields the protein CASSEGLVYEQYF.

The chain carries TRBV4-1 and TRBJ1-5, with D perhaps matching TRBD1 (6 bases). The germline CDR1 and CDR2 sequences are MGHRA and YSYEKL. This CDR3 spans 17 amino acids. V was shortened by 3 bases and J by 4 bases, with 19 bases between the two germline ends. CDR3 region: CASSQEQTGHGNQPQHF. The DNA of the CDR3 is TGCGCCAGCAGCCAGGAACAGACAGGCCATGGGAATCAGCCCCAGCATTTT.

The V call is TRBV14, the J call TRBJ2-7, with D uncertain. This CDR3 has 13 amino acids. The V end lost 4 bases, the J end lost 1 base, and 8 bases lay between the germline ends. Germline loops: CDR1 SGHDN, CDR2 FVKESK. CDR3 sequence: CASSPAMSYEQYF. For the CDR3, the DNA is TGTGCCAGCAGCCCTGCGATGTCCTACGAGCAGTACTTC.

The V gene is TRBV28, the J gene TRBJ2-7; TRBD1 matches 8 bases. The CDR3 consists of 15 residues. The germline V gene has CDR1 MDHEN and CDR2 SYDVKM. V dropped 3 bases and J dropped 4; count of bases not matched to a gene: 8. The CDR3 nucleotides are TGTGCCAGCAGTTTCGGGGCAGGGGGCTTATACGAGCAGTACTTC. Its protein is CASSFGAGGLYEQYF.

The chain links TRBV4-1 to TRBJ2-2; maybe TRBD2 (6 bases). Germline values: CDR1 MGHRA, CDR2 YSYEKL. The V end was cut by 4 bases, the J end by 6 bases, with 9 bases between. The CDR3 is 13 residues long. The CDR3 DNA reads as TGCGCCAGCAGCCGCGGGGCGGCCGGGGAGCTGTTTTTT. This translates into CASSRGAAGELFF.

V is TRBV5-6 and J is TRBJ1-1, with D perhaps matching TRBD1 (5 bases). V lost 3 bases to trimming and J lost 0 bases, with 18 bases between them. Germline assignment: CDR1 SGHDT and CDR2 YYEEEE. This CDR3 is 17 amino acids long. The CDR3 is CASSSLGGGLMNTEAFF. The DNA of the CDR3 is TGTGCCAGCAGCTCGCTGGGTGGGGGACTTATGAACACTGAAGCTTTCTTT.

This sequence joins TRBV9 and TRBJ1-2, with D unclear. Trimming took off 4 bases at V and 6 bases at J, with 16 bases between the two ends. CDR1 and CDR2 (germline): SGDLS, YYNGEE. The CDR3 consists of 14 residues. The CDR3 sequence is CASSSYTRGNGYTF. The DNA for the CDR3 is TGTGCCAGCAGCAGTTATACGCGAGGCAATGGCTACACCTTC.

Here the CDR3 DNA reads TGCGCCAGCAGACTCGGGACAGAGCAGTACTTC. Encoded protein: CASRLGTEQYF. This sequence joins TRBV5-1 and TRBJ2-5; 7 bases line up with TRBD1. CDR3 length: 11 amino acids. The germline CDR1 and CDR2 sequences are SGHRS and YFSETQ. Losses at the gene ends were 5 bases for V and 11 bases for J; bases not matched to a gene: 6.

The rearrangement links TRBV11-2 to TRBJ2-7; 8 nucleotides match TRBD2. The CDR3 is 17 amino acids. V was clipped by 1 base and J by 0 bases; unmatched bases: 8. Germline V gives CDR1 SGHAT, CDR2 FQNNGV. The CDR3 protein is CASSLVGAGVPSYEQYF. The DNA of the CDR3 is TGTGCCAGCAGCTTAGTCGGAGCGGGAGTCCCCTCCTACGAGCAGTACTTC.

The chain recombines TRBV5-6 with TRBJ1-1; D remains unclear. This CDR3 is 13 amino acids long. The germline V and J ends were trimmed by 1 base and 0 bases, with 4 bases remaining between them. The germline gives CDR1 SGHDT, CDR2 YYEEEE. As DNA, the CDR3 is TGTGCCAGCAGCTTGCTCTTGAACACTGAAGCTTTCTTT. Amino acids: CASSLLLNTEAFF.

This chain connects TRBV11-2 to TRBJ2-7; 8 nucleotides match TRBD1. Per the germline V gene, CDR1 is SGHAT and CDR2 is FQNNGV. The junction had 12 bases not matched to a gene; V was cut back by 5 bases and J by 3 bases. The CDR3 consists of 16 residues. The CDR3 loop reads CASSPRTGNGYYEQYF. The CDR3 nucleotides are TGTGCCAGCAGCCCAAGGACAGGGAACGGGTACTACGAGCAGTACTTC.

The chain links TRBV15 to TRBJ1-1; D possibly corresponds to TRBD1 (6 bases). Trimming left V 3 bases short and J 6 bases short, with 17 bases between. The CDR3 runs to 15 residues. The V gene's germline CDR1 is LNHNV and CDR2 YYDKDF (reference sequence). In DNA form, the CDR3 reads TGTGCCACCAGCAGGGGGGCGACAGCCAGGCCTGAAGCTTTCTTT. Protein product: CATSRGATARPEAFF. Full variable domain (missing parts from reference TRBV15 and TRBJ1-1): DAMVIQNPRYQVTQFGKPVTLSCSQTLNHNVMYWYQQKSSQAPKLLFHYYDKDFNNEADTPDNFQSRRPNTSFCFLDIRSPGLGDTAMYLCATSRGATARPEAFFGQGTRLTVV.

The CDR3 here is CASSPTSGVIQETQYF. The CDR3 bases are TGTGCCAGCAGCCCGACTAGCGGGGTTATACAAGAGACCCAGTACTTC. The chain carries TRBV27 and TRBJ2-5, with 11 bases matching TRBD2. Germline-derived CDR1 and CDR2 are MNHEY and SMNVEV (reference sequence). This CDR3 has 16 amino acids. V gave up 6 bases and J gave up 2 bases; unmatched junction bases: 8.

The chain combines TRBV30 with TRBJ2-7, with a weak D call TRBD2 (6 bases). The CDR3 has 13 residues. V lost 2 bases and J 0 bases, leaving 8 bases between the germline ends. Germline loops: CDR1 GTSNPN, CDR2 SVGIG (reference sequence). The CDR3 DNA reads TGTGCCTGGAGTCCGGGGGTCTCCTACGAGCAGTACTTC. Translated, it gives CAWSPGVSYEQYF.

The chain uses TRBV29-1 and TRBJ2-2; 9 nucleotides line up with TRBD1. The CDR3 is 13 residues long. The V gene end was trimmed by 4 bases and the J gene end by 4 bases; junction bases not matched to a gene: 1. Germline V gene data show CDR1 as SQVTM and CDR2 as ANQGSEA. CDR3 DNA: TGCAGCGTTGCGACAGGGGGCACCGGGGAGCTGTTTTTT. Translation: CSVATGGTGELFF.

The chain carries TRBV7-9 and TRBJ1-1; D call uncertain. Deletions cut 5 bases from V and 3 bases from J, with 16 bases between. The germline V gene has CDR1 SEHNR and CDR2 FQNEAQ (reference sequence). The CDR3 sequence is 15 residues long. The CDR3 DNA reads TGTGCCAGCAGCGAGGCTCGTCTTGGTCACACTGAAGCTTTCTTT. Translating it yields CASSEARLGHTEAFF.